The present entry profiles one T cell receptor beta chain with its context. The sample comes from a study of blood T cell repertoires in COVID-19. Germline values: CDR1 LNHDA, CDR2 SQIVND (reference sequence). The CDR3 length is 14 residues. Unmatched junction bases numbered 11, after V lost 5 bases and J lost 8 bases. Researchers sorted participants into cohorts using their self-reported clinical history. In the study's own analysis: Estimated nucleated cell counts came from reference gene primer amplification. Method: immunoSEQ multiplex PCR; TCRdb's copy keeps in-frame clones and lacks some. The D gene and trimming were derived from the DNA, and the V and J assignments and clone size from that table. The sample consists of approximately 250,000 clones, 85% of them appearing once.

The sample comprised PBMCs or T cells enriched from blood (not recorded which). This TCR derives from a woman aged 45-65 years with acute COVID-19. The chain combines TRBV19 with TRBJ1-2; 7 nucleotides match TRBD1. CDR3 bases: TGTGCCAGTAGTCGACAGGGATTGGGGGACGGCTACACCTTC. It codes for CASSRQGLGDGYTF. Full variable domain (missing parts from reference TRBV19 and TRBJ1-2): DGGITQSPKYLFRKEGQNVTLSCEQNLNHDAMYWYRQDPGQGLRLIYYSQIVNDFQKGDIAEGYSVSREKKESFPLTVTSAQKNPTAFYLCASSRQGLGDGYTFGSGTRLTVV.